Shown below are 11 T cell receptor beta chains from a single sample sequenced in a study of T cell repertoires in ileal Crohn's disease. Clones were sequenced by immunoSEQ multiplex PCR, and TCRdb holds only the in-frame ones, with some missing. The sample lists a few thousand clones, around 71% seen once, with 13% to 15% in the top ten. Sequenced sample: ileal tissue. The receptor set was obtained from an adult with Crohn's disease.

This clone appeared a few times. This likely traces to a read error, being one base from a far larger clone. The gene calls are TRBV2 and TRBJ2-3, with a weak D call TRBD2 (6 bases). This CDR3 is 17 amino acids long. V shed 10 bases and J shed 0 bases, with 23 bases lying between them. CDR1 and CDR2 (germline): SNHLY, FYNNEI. The CDR3 DNA sequence: TGTGCCACCGCGGCACTAGCTTTTTGGGCTAGCACAGATACGCAGTATTTT. Amino acids: CATAALAFWASTDTQYF.

A few counts support this clone. The chain carries TRBV7-9 and TRBJ1-5; D gene ambiguous. The length of the CDR3 is 13 residues. The germline V and J ends were trimmed by 1 base and 7 bases, with 8 bases remaining between them. CDR1 is SEHNR, CDR2 FQNEAQ, per germline (reference sequence). Here the CDR3 DNA reads TGTGCCAGCAGCTTAGATGGAGCCCAGCCCCAGCATTTT. Its protein is CASSLDGAQPQHF.

This clone turned up a few times. This chain's CDR3 is CASSLAPILEGYTF. DNA of the CDR3: TGCGCCAGCAGCTTGGCACCGATATTAGAGGGCTACACCTTC. The rearrangement links TRBV5-1 to TRBJ1-2; D gene ambiguous. CDR3 size: 14 residues. V shed 0 bases and J shed 8 bases, with 14 bases lying between them. Germline V gene sequence: CDR1 SGHRS, CDR2 YFSETQ.

CDR3 sequence (DNA): TGTGCCTGGAGGGGACAGTGGGGCTATGGCTACACCTTC. This encodes CAWRGQWGYGYTF. This chain connects TRBV30 to TRBJ1-2; 7 positions agree with TRBD1. V shed 3 bases and J 4 bases; nucleotides not matched to a gene: 5. The CDR3 loop spans 13 amino acids. Germline V gives CDR1 GTSNPN, CDR2 SVGIG (reference sequence).

V and J are TRBV6-5 and TRBJ1-2; TRBD1 is a possible D gene (5 bases). The CDR3 sequence is 13 residues long. V was trimmed by 5 bases and J by 4 bases, leaving 11 bases between them. Germline V gene sequence: CDR1 MNHEY, CDR2 SVGAGI. The CDR3 sequence: CASSKGLSYGYTF. CDR3 nucleotide sequence: TGTGCCAGCAGTAAGGGACTGAGCTATGGCTACACCTTC.

The rearrangement uses TRBV6-6 and TRBJ2-5; TRBD2 aligns across 9 bases. The V and J ends lost 2 bases and 1 base, in that order; junction bases with no gene match: 2. The CDR3 consists of 15 residues. Per the germline V gene, CDR1 is MNHNY and CDR2 is SVGAGI (reference sequence). In DNA, the CDR3 is TGTGCCAGCAGTTACGCGGGAGGGGTCCAAGAGACCCAGTACTTC. Its translation is CASSYAGGVQETQYF.

The V gene is TRBV5-4, the J gene TRBJ2-2; 7 bases agree with TRBD1. Germline V gives CDR1 SGHNT, CDR2 YYREEE (reference sequence). Unmatched junction bases numbered 8, after V lost 4 bases and J lost 8 bases. This CDR3 contains 14 residues. The CDR3 bases are TGTGCCAGCAGCAGGGACAGAAGGATTGGGGAGCTGTTTTTT. Translation: CASSRDRRIGELFF.

The J gene is TRBJ1-1, the V gene TRBV6-1; D gene uncertain. CDR1 and CDR2 from the germline V gene are MNHNS and SASEGT. This CDR3 is built from 14 residues. With 4 bases removed from V and 0 bases from J, the gap between germline ends came to 9 bases. CDR3 residues: CASSGYGVNTEAFF. The CDR3 region has the DNA TGTGCCAGCAGTGGGTACGGGGTGAACACTGAAGCTTTCTTT.

V gene TRBV7-6 combines with J gene TRBJ2-5, with D maybe TRBD1 (6 bases). This CDR3 has 16 amino acids. Trimming pared 5 bases from V and 5 bases from J, leaving 21 bases between. From germline, CDR1 is SGHVS and CDR2 FNYEAQ. The CDR3 coding sequence is TGTGCCAGCAGCCGGCCCCCACAGGGTGGGCGCGAGACCCAGTACTTC. Protein: CASSRPPQGGRETQYF.

Within the sample, this clone is large. The CDR3 coding sequence is TGTGCCACCCGGGAGTTAGCCAACACCGGGGAGCTGTTTTTT. Translating it yields CATRELANTGELFF. V is TRBV19 and J is TRBJ2-2, with D perhaps TRBD2 (6 bases). Trimming removed 10 bases at V and 2 bases at J, with 14 bases between. This CDR3 is built from 14 residues. The V gene's germline CDR1 is LNHDA and CDR2 SQIVND (reference sequence).

The rearrangement links TRBV18 to TRBJ2-7; 8 bases fit TRBD1. The V segment lost 3 bases and the J segment 4 bases; nucleotides outside the gene matches: 11. The germline gives CDR1 KGHSH, CDR2 LQKENI. This CDR3 has 16 residues. The CDR3 here is CASSPGQASGRYEQYF. CDR3 bases: TGTGCCAGCTCACCGGGACAGGCGTCAGGGAGGTACGAGCAGTACTTC.